This T cell receptor beta chain was sequenced during a study of cytomegalovirus exposure and HLA in healthy donors. Study-wide findings and caveats: A link between a missense DCLRE1C variant and TCR beta V- and J-gene trimming emerged from a later analysis. A previous analysis found most TCR beta V segments productive roughly 87% or roughly 30% of the time. In terms of immune exposure information, only CMV serostatus was available.

PCR used 60 Vbeta primers and 13 Jbeta primers. The protocol was immunoSEQ multiplex PCR, while the TCRdb copy is restricted to in-frame clones and leaves out a portion. Among some 160,000 clones, 65% to 80% were seen once, and the ten largest hold under 0.75%. From germline, CDR1 is SGHTA and CDR2 FQGNSA. The length of the CDR3 is 18 residues. V lost 5 bases, J lost 4 bases, and 26 bases lay in between. To note about this clone: The antigen is not known.

The sequence was obtained from a woman between 35 and 50 years old in good health and CMV-seronegative. Sequenced: PBMCs. The chain is built from TRBV7-2 and TRBJ2-5; no clear D gene. CDR3 loop: CASSPPLNPNSGSETQYF. In DNA, the CDR3 is TGTGCCAGCAGCCCCCCTCTCAACCCTAACAGTGGTTCAGAGACCCAGTACTTC.